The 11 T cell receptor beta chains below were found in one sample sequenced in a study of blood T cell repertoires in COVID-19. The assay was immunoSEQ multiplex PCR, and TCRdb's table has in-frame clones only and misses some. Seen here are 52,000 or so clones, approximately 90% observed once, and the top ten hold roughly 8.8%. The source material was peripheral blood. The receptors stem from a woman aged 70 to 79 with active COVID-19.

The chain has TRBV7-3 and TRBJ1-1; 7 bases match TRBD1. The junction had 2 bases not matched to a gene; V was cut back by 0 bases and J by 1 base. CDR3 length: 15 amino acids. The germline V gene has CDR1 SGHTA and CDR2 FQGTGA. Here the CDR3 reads CASSLTGGRNTEAFF. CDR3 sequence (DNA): TGTGCCAGCAGCTTAACAGGGGGCAGGAACACTGAAGCTTTCTTT.

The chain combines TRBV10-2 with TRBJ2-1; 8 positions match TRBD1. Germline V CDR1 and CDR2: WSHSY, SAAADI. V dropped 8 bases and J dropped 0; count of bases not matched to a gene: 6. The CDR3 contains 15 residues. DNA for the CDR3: TGCGCCAGCTTTCGACAGGGGAGCTCCTACAATGAGCAGTTCTTC. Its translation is CASFRQGSSYNEQFF.

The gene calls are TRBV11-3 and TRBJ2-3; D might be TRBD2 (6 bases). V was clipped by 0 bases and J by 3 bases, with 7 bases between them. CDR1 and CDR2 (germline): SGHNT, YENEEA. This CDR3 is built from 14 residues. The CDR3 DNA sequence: TGTGCCAGCAGCTTAGATGCGGGAACAGATACGCAGTATTTT. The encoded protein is CASSLDAGTDTQYF.

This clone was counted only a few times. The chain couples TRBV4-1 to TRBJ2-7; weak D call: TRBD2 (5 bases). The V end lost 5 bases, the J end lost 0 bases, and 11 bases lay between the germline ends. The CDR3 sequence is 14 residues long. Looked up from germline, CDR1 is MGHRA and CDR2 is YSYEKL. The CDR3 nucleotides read TGCGCCAGCAGCTATACGGGGAGCTCCTACGAGCAGTACTTC. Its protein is CASSYTGSSYEQYF.

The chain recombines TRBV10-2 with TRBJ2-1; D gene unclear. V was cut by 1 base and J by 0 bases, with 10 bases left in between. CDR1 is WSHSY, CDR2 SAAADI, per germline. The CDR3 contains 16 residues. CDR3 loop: CASSEFRAGSYNEQFF. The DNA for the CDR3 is TGCGCCAGCAGTGAGTTTCGAGCTGGCTCCTACAATGAGCAGTTCTTC.

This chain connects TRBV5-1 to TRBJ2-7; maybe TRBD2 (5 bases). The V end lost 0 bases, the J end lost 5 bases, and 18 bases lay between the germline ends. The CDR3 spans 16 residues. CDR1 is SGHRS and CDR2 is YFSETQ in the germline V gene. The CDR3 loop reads CASSLALASGKNEQYF. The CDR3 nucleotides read TGCGCCAGCAGCTTGGCCCTAGCAAGTGGAAAAAACGAGCAGTACTTC.

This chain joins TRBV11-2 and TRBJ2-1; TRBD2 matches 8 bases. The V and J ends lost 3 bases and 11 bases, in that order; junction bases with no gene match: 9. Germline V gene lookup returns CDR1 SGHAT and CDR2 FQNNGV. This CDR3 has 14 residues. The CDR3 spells CASSFIAGRNQQFF. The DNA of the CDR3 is TGTGCCAGCAGCTTCATAGCGGGACGAAATCAGCAGTTCTTC. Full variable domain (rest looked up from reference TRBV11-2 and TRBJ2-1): EAGVAQSPRYKIIEKRQSVAFWCNPISGHATLYWYQQILGQGPKLLIQFQNNGVVDDSQLPKDRFSAERLKGVDSTLKIQPAKLEDSAVYLCASSFIAGRNQQFFGPGTRLTVL.

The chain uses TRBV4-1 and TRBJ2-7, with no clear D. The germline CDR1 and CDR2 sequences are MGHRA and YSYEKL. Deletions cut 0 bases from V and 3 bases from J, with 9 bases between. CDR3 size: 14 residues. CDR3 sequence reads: CASSQDSSIYEQYF. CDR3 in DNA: TGCGCCAGCAGCCAAGATAGCAGTATCTACGAGCAGTACTTC.

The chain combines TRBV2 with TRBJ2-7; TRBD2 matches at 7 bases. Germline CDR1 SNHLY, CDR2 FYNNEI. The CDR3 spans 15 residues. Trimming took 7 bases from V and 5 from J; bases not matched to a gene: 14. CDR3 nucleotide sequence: TGTGCCAGCACAGACCTAGCGGTGAGGGACCACGAGCAGTACTTC. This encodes CASTDLAVRDHEQYF.

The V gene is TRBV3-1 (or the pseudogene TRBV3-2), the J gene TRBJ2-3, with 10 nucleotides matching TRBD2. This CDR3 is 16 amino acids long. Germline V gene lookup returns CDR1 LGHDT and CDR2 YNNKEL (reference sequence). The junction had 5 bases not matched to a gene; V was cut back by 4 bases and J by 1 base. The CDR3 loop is CASSRLAGDGTDTQYF. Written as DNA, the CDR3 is TGTGCCAGCAGCCGCCTAGCGGGAGATGGCACAGATACGCAGTATTTT.

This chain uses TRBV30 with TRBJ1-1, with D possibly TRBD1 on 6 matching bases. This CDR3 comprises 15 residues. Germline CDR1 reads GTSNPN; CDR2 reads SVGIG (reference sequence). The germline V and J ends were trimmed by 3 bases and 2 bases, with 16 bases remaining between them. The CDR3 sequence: CAWRTPQTGNTEAFF. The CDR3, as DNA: TGTGCCTGGAGGACCCCCCAGACAGGAAACACTGAAGCTTTCTTT.